This T cell receptor beta chain was captured in a study of lymphopenia after photon versus proton radiotherapy. TCRdb keeps only in-frame clones here, not all; method: immunoSEQ multiplex PCR. This repertoire shows about 68,000 clones, just over 90% found once; its top ten account for approximately 2.6%. The CDR3 length is 13 residues. The germline V gene has CDR1 SGHTA and CDR2 FQGTGA. The ends were cut back, 5 bases at V and 4 bases at J, with 11 bases in the middle. This chain connects TRBV7-3 to TRBJ2-5; D may be TRBD1 (6 bases). Sequences were derived from peripheral blood, sampled from a patient treated with photon-based radiotherapy. This receptor was obtained from a woman in her 70s with pancreatic cancer. Written as DNA, the CDR3 is TGTGCCAGCAGCCCGACAGGTCTAGAGACCCAGTACTTC. Protein sequence: CASSPTGLETQYF.